This TCR beta chain was documented in a study of blood T cell repertoires in COVID-19. About the study: Acute-phase and convalescent COVID-19 samples originated in the United States, Italy and Spain.

Original analysis: Scientists estimated how many nucleated cells there were by amplifying reference gene primers. Profiling relied on immunoSEQ multiplex PCR, and the TCRdb table lists in-frame clones only, not all of them. V, J and clone size reflect that table, while D and trimming were determined from the DNA. Of under 95,000 clones listed, 87% were seen once; the top ten hold less than 6.5%. In this sample, this clone turned up once. V was pared by 2 bases and J by 2 bases, with 12 bases between. Germline CDR1 SGHTA, CDR2 FQGNSA. CDR3 length equals 15 residues. The chain recombines TRBV7-2 with TRBJ2-5, with a tentative D call TRBD1 (6 bases). Sequencing was done on a sample of peripheral blood. The receptor's source is a man in his 60s with acute or convalescent COVID-19. DNA for the CDR3: TGTGCCAGCAGCTTACTTTGGGGGCAGCAAGAGACCCAGTACTTC. This gives the protein CASSLLWGQQETQYF. Complete variable domain (other parts from reference TRBV7-2 and TRBJ2-5): GAGVSQSPSNKVTEKGKDVELRCDPISGHTALYWYRQSLGQGLEFLIYFQGNSAPDKSGLPSDRFSAERTGGSVSTLTIQRTQQEDSAVYLCASSLLWGQQETQYFGPGTRLLVL.